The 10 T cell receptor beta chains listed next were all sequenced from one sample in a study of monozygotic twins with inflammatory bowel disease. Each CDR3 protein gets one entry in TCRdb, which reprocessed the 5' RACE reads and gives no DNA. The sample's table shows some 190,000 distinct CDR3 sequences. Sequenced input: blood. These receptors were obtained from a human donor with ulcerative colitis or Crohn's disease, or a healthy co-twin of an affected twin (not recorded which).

The CDR3: CASREGNEKLFF. The chain uses TRBV12-3 or TRBV12-4 and TRBJ1-4; lacking DNA, the TRBD1 call made by TCRdb goes unchecked. The CDR3 extends over 12 amino acids.

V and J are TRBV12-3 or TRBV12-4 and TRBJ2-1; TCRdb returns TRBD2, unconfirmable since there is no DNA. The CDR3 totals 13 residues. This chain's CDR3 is CASTGGAGNEQFF.

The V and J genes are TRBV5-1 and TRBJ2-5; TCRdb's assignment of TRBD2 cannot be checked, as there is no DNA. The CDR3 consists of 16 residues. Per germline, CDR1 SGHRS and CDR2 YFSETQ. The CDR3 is CASSPLTSGSQETQYF.

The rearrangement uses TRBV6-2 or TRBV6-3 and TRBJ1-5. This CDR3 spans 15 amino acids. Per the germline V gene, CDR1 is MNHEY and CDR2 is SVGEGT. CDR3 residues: CASTEAGRWNQPQHF.

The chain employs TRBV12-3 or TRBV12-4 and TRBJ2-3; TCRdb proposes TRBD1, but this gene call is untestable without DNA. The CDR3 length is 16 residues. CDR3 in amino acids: CASSLWGGGLTDTQYF.

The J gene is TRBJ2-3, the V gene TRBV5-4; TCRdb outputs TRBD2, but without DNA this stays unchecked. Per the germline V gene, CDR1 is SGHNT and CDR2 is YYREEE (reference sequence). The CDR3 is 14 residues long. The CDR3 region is CASSLDRGGDTQYF.

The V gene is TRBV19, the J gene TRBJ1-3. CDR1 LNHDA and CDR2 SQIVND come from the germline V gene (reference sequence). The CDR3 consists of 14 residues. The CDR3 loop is CASGPTNSGNTIYF.

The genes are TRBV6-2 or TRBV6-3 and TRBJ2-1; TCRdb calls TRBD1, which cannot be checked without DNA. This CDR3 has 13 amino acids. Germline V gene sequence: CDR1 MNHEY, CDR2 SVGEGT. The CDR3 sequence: CASSPGGLNEQFF.

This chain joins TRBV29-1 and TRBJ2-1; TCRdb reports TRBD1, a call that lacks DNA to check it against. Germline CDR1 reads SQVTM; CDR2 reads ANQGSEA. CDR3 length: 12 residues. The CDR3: CSGAPLLGTGTF.

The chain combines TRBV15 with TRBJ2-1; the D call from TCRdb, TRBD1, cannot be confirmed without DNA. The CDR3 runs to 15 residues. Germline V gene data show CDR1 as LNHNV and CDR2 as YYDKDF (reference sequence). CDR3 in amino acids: CATSRGASGGNEQFF.